This entry lists 23 T cell receptor beta chains sequenced from one sample in a study of blood T cells in healthy people across ages. PCR was performed a second time for roughly 6 to 12 cycles using a sample-barcoded 5' primer and a J-beta primer mix. TCRdb reprocessed the 5' RACE reads via MiXCR and lists one record per CDR3 protein. The sample records more than 750,000 distinct CDR3 sequences, 25% to 30% being singletons. These data also featured in a second study, about T cells of mothers and their children.

Sequenced: blood. The receptors here all came from a woman between 40 and 50 years old in good health.

Many counts were recorded for this clonotype. The J gene is TRBJ2-7, the V gene TRBV5-1, with 8 nucleotides matching TRBD1. Germline loops: CDR1 SGHRS, CDR2 YFSETQ. The CDR3 runs 13 residues. Germline trimming cut 7 bases from V and 4 bases from J; bases unmatched to any gene: 7. CDR3 DNA: TGCGCCAGCGCTCAGACAGGGGCGTACGAGCAGTACTTC. It codes for CASAQTGAYEQYF.

This clonotype has ten or more counts. The CDR3: CASSYSLRGGAISGANVLTF. CDR3 nucleotides: TGTGCCAGCAGTTACTCTTTACGGGGGGGCGCCATCTCTGGGGCCAACGTCCTGACTTTC. The gene calls are TRBV6-7 and TRBJ2-6, with 8 positions matching TRBD2. TRBV6-7 is flagged as an ORF with uncertain function. The CDR3 contains 20 residues. With 0 bases clipped from V and 0 bases from J, the junction kept 10 bases outside the gene matches.

This clonotype was picked up one time. The chain has TRBV20-1 and TRBJ1-5, with TRBD1 matching 10 bases. V dropped 5 bases and J dropped 4; count of bases not matched to a gene: 8. This CDR3 contains 15 residues. Per germline, CDR1 DFQATT and CDR2 SNEGSKA (reference sequence). CDR3 region: CSAPLTGGGNQPQHF. The CDR3 DNA follows: TGCAGTGCTCCTTTGACAGGGGGCGGGAATCAGCCCCAGCATTTT.

The chain recombines TRBV7-3 with TRBJ2-7, with 9 bases matching TRBD1. The germline V gene encodes CDR1 SGHTA and CDR2 FQGTGA. The trim removed 5 bases at V and 6 bases at J, leaving 5 bases unmatched. CDR3 length equals 13 residues. The CDR3 region has the DNA TGTGCCAGCAGCCCCACAGGGGGCCTCGAGCAGTACTTC. Protein product: CASSPTGGLEQYF.

V usage is TRBV28 and J usage is TRBJ2-7; possible D gene TRBD1, 8 bases. The J call is doubtful: the DNA matches TRBJ2-5 better. Germline V CDR1 and CDR2: MDHEN, SYDVKM. This CDR3 spans 14 amino acids. The CDR3 reads CASSSPTGEGTQYF. The CDR3 DNA follows: TGTGCCAGCAGTTCGCCGACAGGGGAGGGGACCCAGTACTTC.

J is TRBJ2-2 and V is TRBV7-3; D is perhaps TRBD1 (5 bases). Germline V gene sequence: CDR1 SGHTA, CDR2 FQGTGA. V lost 8 bases and J 5 bases, leaving 12 bases between the germline ends. The CDR3 is 13 residues long. The DNA for the CDR3 is TGTGCCAGCGGGGCTAGTCAGACCGGGGAGCTGTTTTTT. It codes for CASGASQTGELFF.

Many counts were recorded for this clonotype. The rearrangement links TRBV6-1 to TRBJ2-4, with D possibly TRBD2 on 5 matching bases. CDR1 is MNHNS, CDR2 SASEGT, per germline. The CDR3 loop spans 16 amino acids. Trimming stripped 3 bases from V and 1 base from J, with 13 bases between. CDR3 nucleotide sequence: TGTGCCAGCAGTGAGAGGGAAGGGTGGGCCAAAAACATTCAGTACTTC. Translation: CASSEREGWAKNIQYF.

Regarding this clonotype: The junction departs from germline at one end; a sequencing error may be responsible. V gene TRBV14 combines with J gene TRBJ2-5; the match to TRBD1 covers 9 bases. The CDR3 is 13 amino acids. CDR1 is SGHDN, CDR2 FVKESK, per germline. The CDR3 sequence: CASSPDRGETRYF. In DNA form, the CDR3 reads TGTGCCAGCAGCCCGGACAGGGGTGAGACCCGGTACTTC.

V gene TRBV7-2 combines with J gene TRBJ2-7; D possibly uses TRBD1 or TRBD2 (5 bases each). The CDR3 totals 15 residues. With 0 bases removed from V and 3 bases from J, the gap between germline ends came to 12 bases. The germline V gene encodes CDR1 SGHTA and CDR2 FQGNSA. In DNA form, the CDR3 reads TGTGCCAGCAGCTTAGCCCCCGGGACGCTCTACGAGCAGTACTTC. This codes for CASSLAPGTLYEQYF.

The genes are TRBV4-1 and TRBJ2-3, with D perhaps TRBD2 (5 bases). The V end lost 2 bases, the J end lost 4 bases, and 13 bases lay between the germline ends. This CDR3 has 15 amino acids. Germline V gene data show CDR1 as MGHRA and CDR2 as YSYEKL. The CDR3 nucleotides read TGCGCCAGCAGCCAACCGGGATTCGCGGCAGATACGCAGTATTTT. Translating it yields CASSQPGFAADTQYF.

The sample holds a few counts of this clonotype. The chain recombines TRBV28 with TRBJ2-1; TRBD1 agrees at 11 bases. Per germline, CDR1 MDHEN and CDR2 SYDVKM. The CDR3 has 15 amino acids. Trimming took 6 bases from V and 7 from J; bases not matched to a gene: 8. The CDR3 nucleotides read TGTGCCAGCAGAGCTGACGGGACAGGGGGGAATGAGCAGTTCTTC. It translates to CASRADGTGGNEQFF.

The V and J genes are TRBV3-1 and TRBJ2-1; D possibly corresponds to TRBD2 (6 bases). V shed 0 bases and J shed 8 bases, with 26 bases lying between them. The CDR3 has 19 residues. Germline V gene lookup returns CDR1 LGHDT and CDR2 YNNKEL (reference sequence). The CDR3: CASSQDSCQTRGRNYEQFF. The CDR3 nucleotides are TGTGCCAGCAGCCAAGATTCTTGTCAGACTAGGGGTAGGAATTATGAGCAGTTCTTC.

This clonotype came up many times. The genes are TRBV29-1 and TRBJ2-1; TRBD2 matches at 16 bases. Germline V gene data show CDR1 as SQVTM and CDR2 as ANQGSEA. Trimming took 6 bases from V and 4 from J; bases not matched to a gene: 9. CDR3 size: 17 residues. In DNA, the CDR3 is TGCAGCGTCGCCGGGACTAGCGGGGGGGCCAGGTACAATGAGCAGTTCTTC. This codes for CSVAGTSGGARYNEQFF.

This clonotype was recorded a few times. This chain links TRBV30 with TRBJ1-1; unclear D gene. The CDR3 loop spans 14 amino acids. The V end lost 1 base, the J end lost 4 bases, and 13 bases lay between the germline ends. Germline CDR1 and CDR2: GTSNPN and SVGIG (reference sequence). Here the CDR3 reads CAWSDASKGTEAFF. As DNA, the CDR3 is TGTGCCTGGAGTGACGCGTCTAAGGGCACTGAAGCTTTCTTT.

A word on this clonotype: A much more abundant neighbour one base away suggests this may be a read error. The chain has TRBV20-1 and TRBJ2-3, with 7 bases lining up with TRBD2. Germline V lookup: CDR1 DFQATT, CDR2 SNEGSKA (reference sequence). The V gene end was trimmed by 5 bases and the J gene end by 1 base; junction bases not matched to a gene: 12. This CDR3 has 16 amino acids. The chain's CDR3 is CSAPDYPSGGTDTQYF. The CDR3 region has the DNA TGCAGTGCTCCAGACTACCCTAGCGGCGGCACAGATACGCAGTATTTT.

This clonotype was seen repeatedly, ten times or more. The DNA of the CDR3 is TGTGCCAGCAGTTTGGGGGGACAGGGCACAGATACGCAGTATTTT. It is translated as CASSLGGQGTDTQYF. The chain joins TRBV28 to TRBJ2-3; 8 bases are a match to TRBD1. The V gene end was trimmed by 3 bases and the J gene end by 1 base; junction bases not matched to a gene: 3. Germline V gene data show CDR1 as MDHEN and CDR2 as SYDVKM. CDR3 length equals 15 residues.

The V gene is TRBV6-2 or TRBV6-3, the J gene TRBJ1-2, with unresolved D. This CDR3 comprises 11 residues. The germline gives CDR1 MNHEY, CDR2 SVGEGT. V shed 5 bases and J shed 11 bases, with 12 bases lying between them. CDR3 nucleotide sequence: TGTGCCAGCAGTCCCGAGGCTGGATACACCTTC. It codes for CASSPEAGYTF.

There are a few counts of this clonotype. The chain uses TRBV4-1 and TRBJ1-4; 9 nucleotides agree with TRBD1. CDR3 length: 14 residues. CDR1 and CDR2 from the germline V gene are MGHRA and YSYEKL. J lost 6 bases, V lost 6 bases, and 5 bases had no gene match. The CDR3 protein is CASRGTGMYEKLFF. In DNA, the CDR3 is TGCGCCAGCAGAGGGACAGGGATGTATGAAAAACTGTTTTTT.

The rearrangement uses TRBV7-4 and TRBJ2-7; D may match TRBD1 or TRBD2 (5 bases each). V was shortened by 5 bases and J by 3 bases, with 23 bases between the two germline ends. This CDR3 region has 17 residues. Germline-derived CDR1 and CDR2 are SGHVT and SQSDAQ. As DNA, the CDR3 is TGTGCCAGCAGCCAGGGAATAAGGCGGGTCTGTTGCTACGAGCAGTACTTC. Translation: CASSQGIRRVCCYEQYF. The variable domain in full, with the rest retrieved from reference TRBV7-4 and TRBJ2-7, is GAGVSQSPRYKVAKRGRDVALRCDSISGHVTLYWYRQTLGQGSEVLTYSQSDAQRDKSGRPSGRFSAERPERSVSTLKIQRTEQGDSAVYLCASSQGIRRVCCYEQYFGPGTRLTVT.

V usage is TRBV12-3 or TRBV12-4 and J usage is TRBJ2-5; D gene ambiguous. The ends were cut back, 6 bases at V and 3 bases at J, with 11 bases in the middle. CDR3 length: 13 residues. The CDR3 region has the DNA TGTGCCAGCAGCCCAAATGGGGAAGAGACCCAGTACTTC. It yields the protein CASSPNGEETQYF.

The V call is TRBV4-1, the J call TRBJ2-5; unclear D gene. Per germline, CDR1 MGHRA and CDR2 YSYEKL. This CDR3 spans 14 amino acids. V lost 1 base, J lost 4 bases, and 10 bases lay in between. The chain's CDR3 is CASSQASSRETQYF. The CDR3 nucleotides read TGCGCCAGCAGCCAAGCCAGCAGTCGAGAGACCCAGTACTTC.

The rearrangement links TRBV11-1 to TRBJ2-5; D might be TRBD1 (6 bases). CDR3 length equals 15 residues. Germline CDR1 is SGHAT and CDR2 is FQDESV (reference sequence). The ends were cut back, 7 bases at V and 1 base at J, with 16 bases in the middle. The DNA for the CDR3 is TGTGCCAGCAACCGAAGGGGGACAAGCCAAGAGACCCAGTACTTC. Translated: CASNRRGTSQETQYF.

This clonotype was observed at least ten times. The chain links TRBV12-3 or TRBV12-4 to TRBJ1-2; 7 nucleotides agree with TRBD1. Trimming removed 6 bases from V and 4 bases from J; junction bases left unmatched: 11. This CDR3 is 15 amino acids long. CDR3 region: CASSPGQDGFYGYTF. DNA for the CDR3: TGTGCCAGCAGCCCAGGACAGGACGGCTTCTATGGCTACACCTTC.